A single sample is the source of the 25 T cell receptor beta chains below, sequenced in a study of shared clonotypes between healthy human individuals. Sequenced by immunoSEQ multiplex PCR; TCRdb stores in-frame clones only, minus some. The sample includes about 820,000 clones, 80% to 95% of them seen just once. Naivety among CD8 cells was defined by CD45RO negativity and positive CCR7 selection, thereby excluding terminally differentiated effector memory CD45RA+ cells. Material for sequencing was naive CD8+ T cells sorted from blood. Receptors were obtained from a man aged 25-45 years in good health.

This clone came up once. This chain uses TRBV27 with TRBJ2-5; D may be TRBD1 (6 bases). The CDR3 contains 16 residues. The germline V gene has CDR1 MNHEY and CDR2 SMNVEV (reference sequence). Trimming removed 5 bases at V and 4 bases at J, with 20 bases between. The CDR3: CASSPTQGRLRETQYF. In DNA, the CDR3 is TGTGCCAGCAGTCCAACACAGGGACGCCTAAGAGAGACCCAGTACTTC.

The rearrangement links TRBV9 to TRBJ2-7; TRBD2 aligns across 9 bases. CDR3 length equals 15 residues. Germline V gene lookup returns CDR1 SGDLS and CDR2 YYNGEE. V lost 2 bases, J lost 4 bases, and 7 bases stayed unmatched. The CDR3, as DNA: TGTGCCAGCAGCGTTACGAGCGGGAGGTCGTACGAGCAGTACTTC. It specifies CASSVTSGRSYEQYF.

Points on this clone: This may come from a read error, since a much larger clone is one base off. The same CDR3 also results from other DNA sequences found in this sample. The J gene is TRBJ2-1, the V gene TRBV27; D gene unclear. CDR1 is MNHEY and CDR2 is SMNVEV in the germline V gene (reference sequence). Trimming removed 1 base at V and 8 bases at J, with 6 bases between. The CDR3 runs to 12 residues. The chain's CDR3 is CASSLFGDEQFF. The CDR3 DNA reads TGTGCCAGCAGTTTATTTGGGGATGAGCAGTTCTTC.

This chain links TRBV10-2 with TRBJ2-1; a possible D gene is TRBD2 (5 bases). This CDR3 comprises 13 residues. Looked up from germline, CDR1 is WSHSY and CDR2 is SAAADI. Deletions cut 4 bases from V and 6 bases from J, with 10 bases between. Here the CDR3 DNA reads TGCGCCAGCAGTGGCAATAGCGTCAATGAGCAGTTCTTC. Protein sequence: CASSGNSVNEQFF.

The chain joins TRBV10-3 to TRBJ2-7; D possibly uses TRBD1 or TRBD2 (5 bases each). Germline assignment: CDR1 ENHRY and CDR2 SYGVKD. The CDR3 loop spans 14 amino acids. V was pared by 4 bases and J by 5 bases, with 15 bases between. The CDR3, as DNA: TGTGCCATCAGTGTTTGGGACGGCGTGGACGAGCAGTACTTC. It yields the protein CAISVWDGVDEQYF.

V and J are TRBV4-3 and TRBJ2-7; D is perhaps TRBD2 (6 bases). Germline values: CDR1 LGHNA, CDR2 YSLEER. V lost 2 bases and J lost 2, with 13 bases in between. The CDR3 sequence is 15 residues long. The CDR3 DNA reads as TGCGCCAGCAGCCAAATCCGCGGGATGGCCTACGAGCAGTACTTC. As protein: CASSQIRGMAYEQYF.

The gene calls are TRBV5-6 and TRBJ2-1; 9 bases map to TRBD1. The V and J ends lost 4 bases and 6 bases, in that order; junction bases with no gene match: 17. Germline loops: CDR1 SGHDT, CDR2 YYEEEE. CDR3 length equals 18 residues. CDR3 nucleotides: TGTGCCAGCAGCATTAACGCGCAGAAACACAGGGGGCTCAATGAGCAGTTCTTC. Protein product: CASSINAQKHRGLNEQFF.

V is TRBV15 and J is TRBJ2-7; D gene unclear. CDR3 length: 14 amino acids. V was cut by 1 base and J by 2 bases, with 9 bases left in between. Looked up from germline, CDR1 is LNHNV and CDR2 is YYDKDF (reference sequence). The CDR3 DNA sequence: TGTGCCACCAGCAGAGGAGGAAAAACCTACGAGCAGTACTTC. Its translation is CATSRGGKTYEQYF.

This sequence joins TRBV5-5 and TRBJ2-2, with 9 bases aligning to TRBD1. The CDR3 consists of 14 residues. CDR1 and CDR2 from the germline V gene are SGHKS and YYEKEE (reference sequence). Trimming removed 2 bases from V and 7 bases from J; junction bases left unmatched: 3. The chain's CDR3 is CASSFWTGDGELFF. The CDR3 region has the DNA TGTGCCAGCAGCTTTTGGACAGGGGACGGGGAGCTGTTTTTT.

This clone was seen a handful of times. V and J are TRBV5-6 and TRBJ1-2; perhaps TRBD1 as D (5 bases). CDR3 length equals 13 residues. Trimming removed 0 bases from V and 7 bases from J, with 10 bases in between. In germline, CDR1 is SGHDT, CDR2 YYEEEE. CDR3: CASSLVSGGGYTF. The CDR3 nucleotides are TGTGCCAGCAGCTTGGTCTCCGGGGGTGGCTACACCTTC.

About this clone: Other DNA sequences within the sample encode an identical CDR3. V and J are TRBV7-8 and TRBJ2-7; D is uncertain. The V gene's germline CDR1 is SGHVS and CDR2 FQNEAQ. Trimming removed 2 bases at V and 1 base at J, with 6 bases between. This CDR3 has 13 residues. CDR3 region: CASSLRESYEQYF. CDR3 nucleotides: TGTGCCAGCAGCTTACGTGAATCCTACGAGCAGTACTTC.

The genes are TRBV6-4 and TRBJ2-2, with 7 bases matching TRBD2. CDR3 length: 16 residues. The germline V gene has CDR1 MRHNA and CDR2 SNTAGT. Unmatched junction bases numbered 8, after V lost 5 bases and J lost 2 bases. The CDR3 DNA reads TGTGCCAGCAGTCCTTATAGCGGGCCCAACACCGGGGAGCTGTTTTTT. This translates into CASSPYSGPNTGELFF.

The chain is built from TRBV30 and TRBJ1-5, with D possibly being TRBD1 (6 bases). This CDR3 is 14 amino acids long. Germline V gene data show CDR1 as GTSNPN and CDR2 as SVGIG (reference sequence). Trimming cost V 8 bases and J 6 bases, with 20 bases left between them. In nucleotides, the CDR3 is TGTGCCGCAAAATCCGGGGGGGCTCTTCAGCCCCAGCATTTT. As protein: CAAKSGGALQPQHF.

The CDR3 nucleotides read TGTGCCAGCAGTCGTGACCTTGGCTACGACGAGCAGTACTTC. Encoded protein: CASSRDLGYDEQYF. The chain carries TRBV28 and TRBJ2-7; D ambiguous. The CDR3 sequence is 14 residues long. V was pared by 5 bases and J by 5 bases, with 16 bases between. The germline V gene has CDR1 MDHEN and CDR2 SYDVKM. Together with reference TRBV28 and TRBJ2-7, the CDR3 gives the full variable domain: DVKVTQSSRYLVKRTGEKVFLECVQDMDHENMFWYRQDPGLGLRLIYFSYDVKMKEKGDIPEGYSVSREKKERFSLILESASTNQTSMYLCASSRDLGYDEQYFGPGTRLTVT.

V gene TRBV4-1 combines with J gene TRBJ1-2; 8 nucleotides match TRBD1. CDR1 MGHRA and CDR2 YSYEKL come from the germline V gene. The CDR3 length is 16 residues. With 4 bases clipped from V and 1 base from J, the junction kept 8 bases outside the gene matches. The CDR3 protein is CASSPNPGGGNYGYTF. The DNA of the CDR3 is TGCGCCAGCAGCCCCAACCCAGGGGGCGGTAACTATGGCTACACCTTC.

This rearrangement joins TRBV25-1 to TRBJ1-1; maybe TRBD1 (5 bases). With 5 bases removed from V and 10 bases from J, the gap between germline ends came to 11 bases. This CDR3 has 11 residues. Germline V gene lookup returns CDR1 MGHDK and CDR2 SYGVNS. CDR3 residues: CASSWDGRAFF. The CDR3 bases are TGTGCCAGCAGTTGGGACGGAAGAGCTTTCTTT.

This clone was seen once. This chain links TRBV19 with TRBJ2-1; no clear D. CDR1 LNHDA and CDR2 SQIVND come from the germline V gene (reference sequence). The CDR3 runs 15 residues. V was shortened by 5 bases and J by 0 bases, with 11 bases between the two germline ends. The CDR3 is CASSPRASSYNEQFF. The DNA of the CDR3 is TGTGCCAGTAGTCCTCGGGCCAGCTCCTACAATGAGCAGTTCTTC.

The genes are TRBV7-8 and TRBJ1-5; the D is unclear. The V gene lost 8 bases and the J gene lost 2 bases, with 7 bases spanning the gap. The CDR3 length is 12 residues. Germline lookup yields CDR1 SGHVS and CDR2 FQNEAQ. This CDR3 reads CASSQGNQPQHF. The CDR3 DNA sequence: TGTGCCAGCTCCCAGGGCAATCAGCCCCAGCATTTT.

A single count supports this clone. The chain employs TRBV5-8 and TRBJ1-5; 7 bases line up with TRBD1. Trimming cost V 2 bases and J 7 bases; bases outside gene matches: 9. CDR1 is SGHTS and CDR2 is YDEGEE in the germline V gene. The CDR3 covers 15 residues. The CDR3 DNA reads as TGTGCCAGCAGCTTAGCAGGGGGGCGCAGCCAGCCCCAGCATTTT. It codes for CASSLAGGRSQPQHF.

This clone is a singleton in its sample. The gene calls are TRBV28 and TRBJ2-7; D possibly corresponds to TRBD2 (6 bases). The CDR3 is 14 amino acids. With 7 bases removed from V and 3 bases from J, the gap between germline ends came to 16 bases. The germline gives CDR1 MDHEN, CDR2 SYDVKM. The CDR3 reads CASNRSGGYYEQYF. Written as DNA, the CDR3 is TGTGCCAGCAATAGATCCGGGGGTTACTACGAGCAGTACTTC. Full variable domain (outside the CDR3, taken from reference TRBV28 and TRBJ2-7): DVKVTQSSRYLVKRTGEKVFLECVQDMDHENMFWYRQDPGLGLRLIYFSYDVKMKEKGDIPEGYSVSREKKERFSLILESASTNQTSMYLCASNRSGGYYEQYFGPGTRLTVT.

In its sample, this clone was seen once. V usage is TRBV14 and J usage is TRBJ1-2; D is unresolved. From germline, CDR1 is SGHDN and CDR2 FVKESK. Trimming took off 4 bases at V and 0 bases at J, with 12 bases between the two ends. This CDR3 spans 15 amino acids. The CDR3 DNA is TGTGCCAGCAGCCGAGAGGTACGGACTAACTATGGCTACACCTTC. Protein: CASSREVRTNYGYTF. The whole variable domain, remainder taken from reference TRBV14 and TRBJ1-2, is EAGVTQFPSHSVIEKGQTVTLRCDPISGHDNLYWYRRVMGKEIKFLLHFVKESKQDESGMPNNRFLAERTGGTYSTLKVQPAELEDSGVYFCASSREVRTNYGYTFGSGTRLTVV.

The genes are TRBV6-6 and TRBJ1-2; possible D gene TRBD1, 5 bases. Trimming took 0 bases from V and 5 from J, leaving 16 bases between them. CDR3 size: 16 residues. The germline V gene has CDR1 MNHNY and CDR2 SVGAGI (reference sequence). The chain's CDR3 is CASSYSEGDAVYGYTF. DNA for the CDR3: TGTGCCAGCAGTTACTCGGAAGGGGACGCCGTTTATGGCTACACCTTC.

The rearrangement uses TRBV15 and TRBJ2-3; 11 bases align to TRBD2. CDR1 is LNHNV and CDR2 is YYDKDF in the germline V gene (reference sequence). The CDR3 covers 15 residues. The V gene end was trimmed by 6 bases and the J gene end by 4 bases; junction bases not matched to a gene: 6. The CDR3 region has the DNA TGTGCCACCAGAATAGCGGGAGGGCCCTCAGATACGCAGTATTTT. Encoded protein: CATRIAGGPSDTQYF.

This clone was found many times. The same CDR3 arises from other DNA sequences in this sample as well. V usage is TRBV7-9 and J usage is TRBJ2-1; D is ambiguous. Deletions cut 1 base from V and 6 bases from J, with 4 bases between. CDR1 SEHNR and CDR2 FQNEAQ come from the germline V gene (reference sequence). The CDR3 spans 12 residues. This CDR3 reads CASSLGLNEQFF. The CDR3 bases are TGTGCCAGCAGCTTAGGACTCAATGAGCAGTTCTTC.

V and J are TRBV19 and TRBJ1-2; D is possibly TRBD1 (6 bases). CDR3 length: 11 amino acids. The germline V gene encodes CDR1 LNHDA and CDR2 SQIVND (reference sequence). The V end lost 10 bases, the J end lost 6 bases, and 12 bases lay between the germline ends. CDR3 sequence: CAIRGADGYTF. Written as DNA, the CDR3 is TGTGCCATTCGGGGGGCTGATGGCTACACCTTC. The complete variable domain, with remaining parts taken from reference TRBV19 and TRBJ1-2, reads DGGITQSPKYLFRKEGQNVTLSCEQNLNHDAMYWYRQDPGQGLRLIYYSQIVNDFQKGDIAEGYSVSREKKESFPLTVTSAQKNPTAFYLCAIRGADGYTFGSGTRLTVV.